The clone carrying this T cell receptor (beta chain) has a single count. From germline, CDR1 is SGDLS and CDR2 YYNGEE. J was trimmed by 5 bases and V by 4 bases; bases with no gene match: 6. The CDR3 length is 15 residues. These data come from a study of blood T cell repertoires in COVID-19. Study as a whole: Both acute and convalescent COVID-19 samples were obtained from the United States, Italy and Spain. PBMCs, B-cell-depleted T cells, or T cells provided the cDNA or gDNA that made up the material.

Under the authors' procedure: By means of reference gene primer amplification, nucleated cell counts were estimated. Assay used: immunoSEQ multiplex PCR; TCRdb lists only in-frame clones, some missing. V, J and clone size derive from that table, while D and trimming were established from the DNA sequence. The repertoire holds under 130,000 clones, with 65% to 80% as singletons. The sequencing sample was made of peripheral blood. The rearrangement joins TRBV9 to TRBJ2-5, with 12 bases lining up with TRBD1. The sequence came from a man aged 70-80 years with active or convalescent COVID-19. Here the CDR3 DNA reads TGTGCCAGCAGCCAAGGGGGACAGGGGGCGGAGACCCAGTACTTC. Translation gives CASSQGGQGAETQYF.